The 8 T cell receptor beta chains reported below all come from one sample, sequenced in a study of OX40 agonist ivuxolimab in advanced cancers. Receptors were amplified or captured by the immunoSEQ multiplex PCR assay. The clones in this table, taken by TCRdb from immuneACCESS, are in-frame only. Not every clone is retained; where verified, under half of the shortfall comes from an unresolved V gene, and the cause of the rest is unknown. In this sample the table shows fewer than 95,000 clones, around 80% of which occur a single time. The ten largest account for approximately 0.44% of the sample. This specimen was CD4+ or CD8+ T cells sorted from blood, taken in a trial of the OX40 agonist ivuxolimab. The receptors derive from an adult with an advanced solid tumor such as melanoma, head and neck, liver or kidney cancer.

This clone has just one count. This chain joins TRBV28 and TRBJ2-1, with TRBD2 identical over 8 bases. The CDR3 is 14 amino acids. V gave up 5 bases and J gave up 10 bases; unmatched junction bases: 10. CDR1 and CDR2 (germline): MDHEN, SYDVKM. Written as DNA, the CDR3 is TGTGCCAGCAGTCCGACGGGGGGGCTTGGCGAGCAGTTCTTC. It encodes CASSPTGGLGEQFF. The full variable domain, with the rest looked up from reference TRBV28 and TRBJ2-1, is DVKVTQSSRYLVKRTGEKVFLECVQDMDHENMFWYRQDPGLGLRLIYFSYDVKMKEKGDIPEGYSVSREKKERFSLILESASTNQTSMYLCASSPTGGLGEQFFGPGTRLTVL.

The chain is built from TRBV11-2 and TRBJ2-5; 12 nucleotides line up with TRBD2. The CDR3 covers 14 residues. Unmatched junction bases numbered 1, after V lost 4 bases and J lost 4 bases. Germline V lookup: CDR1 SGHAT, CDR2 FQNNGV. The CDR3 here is CASSWTSGVETQYF. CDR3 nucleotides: TGTGCCAGCAGCTGGACTAGCGGGGTAGAGACCCAGTACTTC.

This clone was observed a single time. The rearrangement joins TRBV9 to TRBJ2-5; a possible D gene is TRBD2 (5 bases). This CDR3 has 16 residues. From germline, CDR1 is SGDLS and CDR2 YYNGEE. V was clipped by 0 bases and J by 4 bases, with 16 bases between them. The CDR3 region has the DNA TGTGCCAGCAGCGTAGCCGCCAGAGTGCGGGCAGAGACCCAGTACTTC. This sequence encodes CASSVAARVRAETQYF.

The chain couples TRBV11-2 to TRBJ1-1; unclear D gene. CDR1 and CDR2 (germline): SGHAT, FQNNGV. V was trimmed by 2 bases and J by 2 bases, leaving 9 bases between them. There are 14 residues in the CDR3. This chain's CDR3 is CASSLISVNTEAFF. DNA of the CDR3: TGTGCCAGCAGCTTAATTTCGGTTAACACTGAAGCTTTCTTT.

The DNA of the CDR3 is TGTGCCAGCAGTTTCAGGGGGGGCACCGGGGAGCTGTTTTTT. Its translation: CASSFRGGTGELFF. The chain is built from TRBV28 and TRBJ2-2; D is perhaps TRBD1 or TRBD2 (7 bases each). This CDR3 is built from 14 residues. Trimming pared 3 bases from V and 4 bases from J, leaving 9 bases between. Germline CDR1 and CDR2: MDHEN and SYDVKM.

CDR3 DNA sequence: TGTGCCAGCAGCTTAGCCGGGGGCACAGATACGCAGTATTTT. This codes for CASSLAGGTDTQYF. The chain joins TRBV11-2 to TRBJ2-3, with a tentative D call TRBD2 (5 bases). Germline CDR1 is SGHAT and CDR2 is FQNNGV. There are 14 residues in the CDR3. V was trimmed by 1 base and J by 1 base, leaving 6 bases between them.

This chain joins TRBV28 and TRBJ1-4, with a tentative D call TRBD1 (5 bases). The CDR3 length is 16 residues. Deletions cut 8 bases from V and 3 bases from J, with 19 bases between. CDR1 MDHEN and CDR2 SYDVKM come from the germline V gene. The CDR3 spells CASCRVGLLANEKLFF. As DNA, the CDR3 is TGTGCCAGCTGCAGGGTAGGGTTACTGGCTAATGAAAAACTGTTTTTT.

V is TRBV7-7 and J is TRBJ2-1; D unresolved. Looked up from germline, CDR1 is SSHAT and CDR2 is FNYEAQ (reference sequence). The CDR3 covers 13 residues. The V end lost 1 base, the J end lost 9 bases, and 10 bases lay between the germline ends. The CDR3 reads CASSLGSLAEQFF. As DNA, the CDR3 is TGTGCCAGCAGCTTAGGGTCCTTGGCTGAGCAGTTCTTC. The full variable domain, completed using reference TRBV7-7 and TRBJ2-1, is GAGVSQSPRYKVTKRGQDVTLRCDPISSHATLYWYQQALGQGPEFLTYFNYEAQPDKSGLPSDRFSAERPEGSISTLTIQRTEQRDSAMYRCASSLGSLAEQFFGPGTRLTVL.